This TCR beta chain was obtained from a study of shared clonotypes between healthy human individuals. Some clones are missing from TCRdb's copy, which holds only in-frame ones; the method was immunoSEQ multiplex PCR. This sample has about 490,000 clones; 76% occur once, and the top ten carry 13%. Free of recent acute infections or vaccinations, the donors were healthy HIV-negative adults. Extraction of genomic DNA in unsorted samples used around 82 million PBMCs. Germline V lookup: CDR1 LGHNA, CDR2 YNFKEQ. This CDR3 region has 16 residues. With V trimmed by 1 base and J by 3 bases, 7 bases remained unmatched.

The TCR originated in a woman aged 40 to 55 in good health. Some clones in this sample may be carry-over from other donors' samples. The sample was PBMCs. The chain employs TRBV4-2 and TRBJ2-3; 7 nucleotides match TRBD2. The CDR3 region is CASSQAGGSFTDTQYF. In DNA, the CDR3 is TGTGCCAGCAGCCAAGCGGGCGGGAGTTTTACAGATACGCAGTATTTT.